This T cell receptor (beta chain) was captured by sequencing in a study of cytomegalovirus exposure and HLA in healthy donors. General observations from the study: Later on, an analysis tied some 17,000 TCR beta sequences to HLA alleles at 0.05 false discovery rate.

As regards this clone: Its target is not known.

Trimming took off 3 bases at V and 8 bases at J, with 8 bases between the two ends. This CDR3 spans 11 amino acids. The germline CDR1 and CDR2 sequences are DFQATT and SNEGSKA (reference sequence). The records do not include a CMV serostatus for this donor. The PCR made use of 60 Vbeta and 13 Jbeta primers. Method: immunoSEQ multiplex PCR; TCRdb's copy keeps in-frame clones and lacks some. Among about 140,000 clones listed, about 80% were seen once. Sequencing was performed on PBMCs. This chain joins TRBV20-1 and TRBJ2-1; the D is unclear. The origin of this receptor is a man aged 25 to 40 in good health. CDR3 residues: CSARGLDEQFF. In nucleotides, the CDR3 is TGCAGTGCTAGGGGTCTAGATGAGCAGTTCTTC.